Listed here is a single TCR beta chain. TCR beta CDR3 sequences were amplified from RNA transcripts. Using the HTBI primer set, a first-round RT-PCR was run on the TCR CDR3. Each CDR3 protein gets one entry after TCRdb re-called the multiplex PCR reads with MiXCR. The table has about 360,000 distinct CDR3 sequences, less than 15% seen once. The data belong to a study of T cells in Graves' hyperthyroidism and ophthalmopathy. J gave up 1 base and V 0 bases, and 8 bases lay outside the gene matches. This CDR3 spans 17 amino acids. CDR1 and CDR2 (germline): MNHEY, SVGAGI. Graves' hyperthyroidism was deemed stable absent ophthalmopathy progression within 18 months.

Sequencing was carried out using blood. V gene TRBV6-5 combines with J gene TRBJ1-1, with TRBD1 matching over 7 bases. The TCR comes from a woman between 18 and 30 years old with Graves' hyperthyroidism. The CDR3 spells CASSYSRRGPSNTEAFF. The CDR3 region has the DNA TGTGCCAGCAGTTACTCGAGAAGGGGGCCTTCGAACACTGAAGCTTTCTTT.